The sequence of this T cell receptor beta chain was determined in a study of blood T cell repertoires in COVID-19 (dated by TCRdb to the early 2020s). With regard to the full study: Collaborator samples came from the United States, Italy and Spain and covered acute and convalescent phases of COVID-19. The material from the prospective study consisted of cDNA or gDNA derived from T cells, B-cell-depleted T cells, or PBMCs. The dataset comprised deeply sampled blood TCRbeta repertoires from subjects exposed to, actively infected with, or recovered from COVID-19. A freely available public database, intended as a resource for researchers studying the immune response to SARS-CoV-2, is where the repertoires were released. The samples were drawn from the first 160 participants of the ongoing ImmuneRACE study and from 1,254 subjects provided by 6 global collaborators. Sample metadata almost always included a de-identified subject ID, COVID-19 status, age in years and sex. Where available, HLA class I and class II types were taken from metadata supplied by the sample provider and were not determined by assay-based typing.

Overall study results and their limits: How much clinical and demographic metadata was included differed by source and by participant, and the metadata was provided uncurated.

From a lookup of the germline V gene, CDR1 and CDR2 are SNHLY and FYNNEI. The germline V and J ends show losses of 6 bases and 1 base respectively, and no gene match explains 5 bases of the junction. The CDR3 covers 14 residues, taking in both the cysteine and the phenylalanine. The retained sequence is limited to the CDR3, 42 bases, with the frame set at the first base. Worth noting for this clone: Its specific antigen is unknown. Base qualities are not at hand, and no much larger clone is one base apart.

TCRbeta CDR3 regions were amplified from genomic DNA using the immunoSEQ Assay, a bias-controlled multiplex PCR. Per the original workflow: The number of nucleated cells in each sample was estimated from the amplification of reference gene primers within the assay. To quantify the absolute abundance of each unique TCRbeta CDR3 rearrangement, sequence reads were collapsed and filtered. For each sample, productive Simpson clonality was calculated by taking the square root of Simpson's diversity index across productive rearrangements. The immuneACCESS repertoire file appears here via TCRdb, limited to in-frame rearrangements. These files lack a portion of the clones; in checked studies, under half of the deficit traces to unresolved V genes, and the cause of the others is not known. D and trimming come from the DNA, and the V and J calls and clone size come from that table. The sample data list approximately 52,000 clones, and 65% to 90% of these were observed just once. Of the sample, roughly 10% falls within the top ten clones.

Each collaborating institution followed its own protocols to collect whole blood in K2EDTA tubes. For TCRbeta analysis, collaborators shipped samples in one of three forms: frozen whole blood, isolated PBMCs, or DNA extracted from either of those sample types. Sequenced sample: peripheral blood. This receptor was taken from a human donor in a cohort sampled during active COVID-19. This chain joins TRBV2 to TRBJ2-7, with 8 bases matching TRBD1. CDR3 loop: CASRRTGLSYEQYF. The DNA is TGTGCCAGCAGGCGGACAGGGCTGTCCTACGAGCAGTACTTC.